These 13 T cell receptor beta chains share one sample of origin, sequenced in a study of identical twins. TCRdb independently ran MiXCR on the 5' RACE reads; one entry per CDR3 protein. The table has about 720,000 distinct CDR3 sequences, more than 6.5% seen once. This sample was shared with a second study, whose subject was yellow fever vaccine responses in identical twins.

Sequenced input: PBMCs. The receptors shown here come from a woman aged 18-30 years in good health.

The chain has TRBV6-1 and TRBJ1-5; D is undetermined. The V end was cut by 8 bases, the J end by 6 bases, with 14 bases between. Germline V gives CDR1 MNHNS, CDR2 SASEGT. The CDR3 runs 13 residues. The CDR3 DNA sequence: TGTGCCAGCCAGCGTAGTTATCGTCAGCCCCAGCATTTT. Translated, it gives CASQRSYRQPQHF.

In this sample, this clonotype turned up a few times. For the CDR3, the DNA is TGCAGCGTTTTGGGCCTGAACACTGAAGCTTTCTTT. Protein product: CSVLGLNTEAFF. The chain has TRBV29-1 and TRBJ1-1, with no clear D. The CDR3 runs to 12 residues. Germline CDR1 reads SQVTM; CDR2 reads ANQGSEA. Trimming removed 5 bases from V and 0 bases from J, with 7 bases in between.

The V gene is TRBV4-2, the J gene TRBJ2-5; 7 nucleotides line up with TRBD2. The trim removed 1 base at V and 2 bases at J, leaving 7 bases unmatched. The CDR3 has 16 amino acids. Germline values: CDR1 LGHNA, CDR2 YNFKEQ. CDR3 bases: TGTGCCAGCAGCCAAGTCGGGACTACTACTCAAGAGACCCAGTACTTC. Its protein product is CASSQVGTTTQETQYF.

This clonotype occurred many times. The rearrangement uses TRBV5-1 and TRBJ2-7; D is perhaps TRBD1 or TRBD2 (5 bases each). V was pared by 1 base and J by 3 bases, with 17 bases between. Germline values: CDR1 SGHRS, CDR2 YFSETQ. The CDR3 loop spans 16 amino acids. CDR3 sequence: CASSLRPGTGDYEQYF. DNA of the CDR3: TGCGCCAGCAGCTTGAGGCCTGGGACCGGGGACTACGAGCAGTACTTC.

This chain connects TRBV29-1 to TRBJ2-7; 7 bases align to TRBD1. Germline values: CDR1 SQVTM, CDR2 ANQGSEA. The CDR3 spans 13 residues. Trimming at V came to 6 bases and at J to 2 bases, leaving 7 bases not matched to a gene. CDR3 DNA sequence: TGCAGCGTGTCCGGGACAGCCCCCTACGAGCAGTACTTC. As protein: CSVSGTAPYEQYF.

This clonotype came up many times. The V gene is TRBV7-3, the J gene TRBJ2-7; 7 positions agree with TRBD2. With V trimmed by 5 bases and J by 1 base, 8 bases remained unmatched. The CDR3 runs to 15 residues. CDR1 is SGHTA and CDR2 is FQGTGA in the germline V gene. The CDR3 spells CASSPRGTGSYEQYF. The CDR3 DNA reads TGTGCCAGCAGCCCGCGGGGGACGGGGTCCTACGAGCAGTACTTC.

The rearrangement joins TRBV12-3 or TRBV12-4 to TRBJ2-2; D is unclear. The V and J ends lost 5 bases and 4 bases respectively, with 11 bases between them. The CDR3 runs to 14 residues. The CDR3 nucleotides are TGTGCCAGCAGTACGATGACACGCACCGGGGAGCTGTTTTTT. This translates into CASSTMTRTGELFF.

This chain uses TRBV9 with TRBJ2-5, with TRBD2 matching over 9 bases. The CDR3 contains 17 residues. Germline assignment: CDR1 SGDLS and CDR2 YYNGEE. The V segment lost 0 bases and the J segment 0 bases; nucleotides outside the gene matches: 6. DNA of the CDR3: TGTGCCAGCAGCGTAGGCCGCAGCGGGGGGAACCAAGAGACCCAGTACTTC. Its translation: CASSVGRSGGNQETQYF.

The chain is built from TRBV2 and TRBJ2-7, with TRBD2 matching 9 bases. Germline lookup yields CDR1 SNHLY and CDR2 FYNNEI. The length of the CDR3 is 16 residues. Trimming removed 4 bases from V and 1 base from J; junction bases left unmatched: 8. DNA for the CDR3: TGTGCCAGCAGTGCTAGGATAGCGGGGGCTTCCTACGAGCAGTACTTC. Protein sequence: CASSARIAGASYEQYF.

This clonotype was counted at least ten times. The gene calls are TRBV5-1 and TRBJ2-5; D may be TRBD1 or TRBD2 (5 bases each). The V gene's germline CDR1 is SGHRS and CDR2 YFSETQ. The CDR3 covers 15 residues. With 10 bases removed from V and 4 bases from J, the gap between germline ends came to 23 bases. The CDR3 loop reads CASLGQGHGGETQYF. The CDR3 DNA reads as TGCGCCTCGTTAGGGCAGGGTCATGGGGGAGAGACCCAGTACTTC.

The J gene is TRBJ2-1, the V gene TRBV6-2 or TRBV6-3, with D unresolved. This CDR3 spans 15 amino acids. Trimming stripped 0 bases from V and 4 bases from J, with 10 bases between. The germline V gene encodes CDR1 MNHEY and CDR2 SVGEGT. CDR3: CASSYSPRVYNEQFF. DNA of the CDR3: TGTGCCAGCAGTTACTCCCCCCGGGTTTACAATGAGCAGTTCTTC.

This chain links TRBV5-5 with TRBJ2-1; D unresolved. This CDR3 region has 13 residues. Per the germline V gene, CDR1 is SGHKS and CDR2 is YYEKEE (reference sequence). V lost 7 bases, J lost 3 bases, and 11 bases lay in between. The CDR3 bases are TGTGCCAGCGCCAATAGCCACTACAATGAGCAGTTCTTC. Its translation is CASANSHYNEQFF.

This clonotype has more than one count but fewer than ten. As DNA, the CDR3 is TGCAGTGCTAGAGATCCCTTGCGGGGACGCACAGATACGCAGTATTTT. Translating gives CSARDPLRGRTDTQYF. This sequence joins TRBV20-1 and TRBJ2-3; tentatively, D is TRBD2 (6 bases). The V gene's germline CDR1 is DFQATT and CDR2 SNEGSKA (reference sequence). The CDR3 is 16 residues long. Trimming took 0 bases from V and 1 from J, leaving 14 bases between them.